The rows below give T cell receptor beta chains drawn from one sample of a study of response to subunit inactivated influenza vaccine. TCRdb itself ran the RT-PCR reads through MiXCR, one entry per CDR3 protein. The table has about 540,000 distinct CDR3 sequences, about 14% seen once. Source: PBMCs from blood, taken about 11 days after vaccination. Receptors originate from a man in his fifties or sixties who received an inactivated influenza vaccine. The CDR3 runs from the conserved cysteine through the conserved F or W. Each record gives: clone size, J gene, V gene, D gene, CDR3 DNA, CDR3 protein. A D gene is named only where the DNA matches it firmly. A clone size is listed for some rows: how often the clone was seen (once, few, many), or a class if it is expanded.

clone size: .; J gene: TRBJ1-1; V gene: TRBV6-5; D gene: TRBD1; CDR3 DNA: TGTGCCAGCAGTTACTCAGGACAGGGGTGGGGAGCTTTCTTT; CDR3 protein: CASSYSGQGWGAFF
clone size: .; J gene: TRBJ2-7; V gene: TRBV29-1; D gene: TRBD1; CDR3 DNA: TGCAGCGTGAGCATCCCGGGACAGGGGGGAAGGTACGAGCAGTACTTC; CDR3 protein: CSVSIPGQGGRYEQYF
clone size: .; J gene: TRBJ2-1; V gene: TRBV28; D gene: TRBD1; CDR3 DNA: TGTGCCAGCACGAGCTCCGGGACAGGGCTGATTAATGAGCAGTTCTTC; CDR3 protein: CASTSSGTGLINEQFF
clone size: .; J gene: TRBJ1-2; V gene: TRBV28; D gene: .; CDR3 DNA: TGTGCCAGCAGTTTACTCCGAGGGGAATTTTCTGGCTACACCTTC; CDR3 protein: CASSLLRGEFSGYTF
clone size: many; J gene: TRBJ2-7; V gene: TRBV6-2/TRBV6-3; D gene: TRBD1; CDR3 DNA: TGTGCCAGCAGTTACTCGTTGACAGGGGGCGGGTACGAGCAGTACTTC; CDR3 protein: CASSYSLTGGGYEQYF
clone size: few; J gene: TRBJ1-3; V gene: TRBV10-3; D gene: .; CDR3 DNA: TGTGCCATCAGTGAGAGAGGAGGCTCTGGAAACACCATATATTTT; CDR3 protein: CAISERGGSGNTIYF
clone size: many; J gene: TRBJ2-7; V gene: TRBV7-8; D gene: .; CDR3 DNA: TGTGCCAGCAGCCGCCGGGATACCTACGAGCAGTACTTC; CDR3 protein: CASSRRDTYEQYF
clone size: few; J gene: TRBJ2-3; V gene: TRBV18; D gene: .; CDR3 DNA: TGTGCCAGCTCACCTGGATCTGGGGGCCTCACAGATACGCAGTATTTT; CDR3 protein: CASSPGSGGLTDTQYF
clone size: many; J gene: TRBJ2-1; V gene: TRBV2; D gene: .; CDR3 DNA: TGTGCCAGCACATTCGTCCCGGGCAGGGGCCCTTACAATGAGCAGTTCTTC; CDR3 protein: CASTFVPGRGPYNEQFF
clone size: few; J gene: TRBJ1-6; V gene: TRBV7-2; D gene: .; CDR3 DNA: TGTGCCAGCAGCTTAGGGGGGAGGGGGAATTCACCCCTCCACTTT; CDR3 protein: CASSLGGRGNSPLHF
clone size: few; J gene: TRBJ2-1; V gene: TRBV7-9; D gene: .; CDR3 DNA: TGTGCCAGCAGCTTAGGTTGGCAGGGCCCCTACAATGAGCAGTTCTTC; CDR3 protein: CASSLGWQGPYNEQFF
clone size: many; J gene: TRBJ2-7; V gene: TRBV20-1; D gene: .; CDR3 DNA: TGCAGTGCCGCTTCCCTAGCGCGCTACGAGCAGTACTTC; CDR3 protein: CSAASLARYEQYF
clone size: .; J gene: TRBJ2-1; V gene: TRBV30; D gene: TRBD1; CDR3 DNA: TGTGCCTGGAGTGGTCCAGGGGGCGATGAGCAGTTCTTC; CDR3 protein: CAWSGPGGDEQFF
clone size: .; J gene: TRBJ2-5; V gene: TRBV25-1; D gene: .; CDR3 DNA: TGTGCCAGCAGTGAGTGGCCGTACCAAGAGACCCAGTACTTC; CDR3 protein: CASSEWPYQETQYF
clone size: few; J gene: TRBJ2-3; V gene: TRBV20-1; D gene: .; CDR3 DNA: TGCAGCCCCCTTGACCTGGCTAGCCGGGCGACAGATACGCAGTATTTT; CDR3 protein: CSPLDLASRATDTQYF
clone size: .; J gene: TRBJ2-7; V gene: TRBV12-3/TRBV12-4; D gene: TRBD1; CDR3 DNA: TGTGCCAGCAGTTTTCGGTGGGGGGGACAGGGTGTCGAGCAGTACTTC; CDR3 protein: CASSFRWGGQGVEQYF
clone size: many; J gene: TRBJ2-7; V gene: TRBV6-5; D gene: TRBD2; CDR3 DNA: TGTGCCAGCAGTTATCGAATCGGGGGGATTGGGGAGCTTTACGAGCAGTACTTC; CDR3 protein: CASSYRIGGIGELYEQYF
clone size: few; J gene: TRBJ1-5; V gene: TRBV4-1; D gene: .; CDR3 DNA: TGCGCCAGCAGTCAGAGCCCCCCCCTTAGCAGGGTTTGGCTCTGTAATCAGCCCCAGCATTTT; CDR3 protein: CASSQSPPLSRVWLCNQPQHF
clone size: few; J gene: TRBJ1-1; V gene: TRBV20-1; D gene: TRBD1; CDR3 DNA: TGCAGTGCTAGAGGGACAGGGAACACTGAAGCTTTCTTT; CDR3 protein: CSARGTGNTEAFF
clone size: many; J gene: TRBJ2-1; V gene: TRBV5-1; D gene: TRBD2; CDR3 DNA: TGCGCCAGCAGCGGAGGAGTCACTAGCGGGAGCCCCAATGAGCAGTTCTTC; CDR3 protein: CASSGGVTSGSPNEQFF
clone size: few; J gene: TRBJ2-1; V gene: TRBV11-1; D gene: .; CDR3 DNA: TGTGCCAGCAGCTTAGTGGGGGGGACAATTTACTCCTACAATGAGCAGTTCTTC; CDR3 protein: CASSLVGGTIYSYNEQFF
clone size: few; J gene: TRBJ2-1; V gene: TRBV4-1; D gene: .; CDR3 DNA: TGCGCCAGCAGCCAAGTTCCGGGTAACTATGAGCAGTTCTTC; CDR3 protein: CASSQVPGNYEQFF
clone size: .; J gene: TRBJ2-6; V gene: TRBV28; D gene: .; CDR3 DNA: TGTGCCAGCACCCAGTGGGGGGCTGGGGCCAACGTCCTGACTTTC; CDR3 protein: CASTQWGAGANVLTF
clone size: .; J gene: TRBJ2-5; V gene: TRBV4-1; D gene: .; CDR3 DNA: TGCGCCAGCAGCGCACAGGGTTCGAGTAGGGAGACCCAGTACTTC; CDR3 protein: CASSAQGSSRETQYF
clone size: few; J gene: TRBJ1-3; V gene: TRBV4-2; D gene: TRBD1; CDR3 DNA: TGTGCCAGCAGCCAAGACCCAACAGGGGGGGGCTCTGGAAACACCATATATTTT; CDR3 protein: CASSQDPTGGGSGNTIYF
clone size: .; J gene: TRBJ2-1; V gene: TRBV5-1; D gene: .; CDR3 DNA: TGCGCCAGCAGCCAAGGGGCAAGCTCCTACAATGAGCAGTTCTTC; CDR3 protein: CASSQGASSYNEQFF
clone size: .; J gene: TRBJ2-3; V gene: TRBV11-2; D gene: TRBD2; CDR3 DNA: TGTGCCAGCAGCTTAATGGGACTAGCGTCATCGAGTCTGGATACGCAGTATTTT; CDR3 protein: CASSLMGLASSSLDTQYF
clone size: .; J gene: TRBJ2-7; V gene: TRBV10-2; D gene: TRBD2; CDR3 DNA: TGCGCCAGCAGTGAAGGGGTAGCGGGGGTCTACGAGCAGTACTTC; CDR3 protein: CASSEGVAGVYEQYF
clone size: .; J gene: TRBJ2-1; V gene: TRBV29-1; D gene: TRBD2; CDR3 DNA: TGCAGCGTGTCTCGGGACTATAGAAATGAGCAGTTCTTC; CDR3 protein: CSVSRDYRNEQFF
clone size: many; J gene: TRBJ1-5; V gene: TRBV30; D gene: TRBD1; CDR3 DNA: TGTGCCTGGACAGGGGGTGGCAATCAGCCCCAGCATTTT; CDR3 protein: CAWTGGGNQPQHF
clone size: .; J gene: TRBJ1-2; V gene: TRBV10-3; D gene: .; CDR3 DNA: TGTGCCATCAGCCCCGGAGGGGGAAACTATGGCTACACCTTC; CDR3 protein: CAISPGGGNYGYTF
clone size: .; J gene: TRBJ2-7; V gene: TRBV5-1; D gene: .; CDR3 DNA: TGCGCCAGCAGCTTGGGACGACCACTACCCGAGCAGTACTTC; CDR3 protein: CASSLGRPLPEQYF
clone size: .; J gene: TRBJ2-2; V gene: TRBV4-3; D gene: TRBD2; CDR3 DNA: TGCGCCAGCAGCCAACAACTAGCGGGGTCCACCGGGGAGCTGTTTTTT; CDR3 protein: CASSQQLAGSTGELFF
clone size: many; J gene: TRBJ2-3; V gene: TRBV7-9; D gene: TRBD2; CDR3 DNA: TGTGCCAGCAGCCCGGGACTAGCGGGAGGGGATACGCAGTATTTT; CDR3 protein: CASSPGLAGGDTQYF
clone size: .; J gene: TRBJ2-5; V gene: TRBV12-3/TRBV12-4; D gene: TRBD1; CDR3 DNA: TGTGCCAGCCAAATTACAGGGGTCCAAGAGACCCAGTACTTC; CDR3 protein: CASQITGVQETQYF
clone size: many; J gene: TRBJ2-7; V gene: TRBV15; D gene: .; CDR3 DNA: TGTGCCACCAGCAGAGCACAGGGATTGGTCGAGCAGTACTTC; CDR3 protein: CATSRAQGLVEQYF
clone size: many; J gene: TRBJ2-3; V gene: TRBV3-1; D gene: TRBD2; CDR3 DNA: TGTGCCAGCAGCCTACTAGCGGGGGCCACAGATACGCAGTATTTT; CDR3 protein: CASSLLAGATDTQYF
clone size: few; J gene: TRBJ2-5; V gene: TRBV6-2/TRBV6-3; D gene: .; CDR3 DNA: TGTGCCAGCAGTTACTCGATCCCGACAGATACCCAGTACTTC; CDR3 protein: CASSYSIPTDTQYF
clone size: many; J gene: TRBJ2-2; V gene: TRBV7-6; D gene: TRBD2; CDR3 DNA: TGTGCCAGCAGCTTACTGGGACTAGCGGGGACCGGGGAGCTGTTTTTT; CDR3 protein: CASSLLGLAGTGELFF
clone size: few; J gene: TRBJ2-1; V gene: TRBV12-3/TRBV12-4; D gene: TRBD2; CDR3 DNA: TGTGCCAGCAGTTACTTAGCGGGGGGCAATGAGCAGTTCTTC; CDR3 protein: CASSYLAGGNEQFF
clone size: few; J gene: TRBJ2-5; V gene: TRBV7-9; D gene: TRBD2; CDR3 DNA: TGTGCCAGCAGCATCCCCGGACTAGCGGGAGGTGGAGAGACCCAGTACTTC; CDR3 protein: CASSIPGLAGGGETQYF
clone size: .; J gene: TRBJ1-4; V gene: TRBV27; D gene: TRBD1; CDR3 DNA: TGTGCCAGCGCACCAGGACAGGGGGCGGAAAAACTGTTTTTT; CDR3 protein: CASAPGQGAEKLFF
clone size: .; J gene: TRBJ2-7; V gene: TRBV6-9; D gene: .; CDR3 DNA: TGTGCCAGCAGGCAGGGTCCCGCCTACGAGCAGTACTTC; CDR3 protein: CASRQGPAYEQYF
clone size: .; J gene: TRBJ2-2; V gene: TRBV29-1; D gene: TRBD2; CDR3 DNA: TGCAGCGTTGAACGGGGGGTCCACACCGGGGAGCTGTTTTTT; CDR3 protein: CSVERGVHTGELFF
clone size: few; J gene: TRBJ2-7; V gene: TRBV15; D gene: .; CDR3 DNA: TGTGCCACCAGCAGAGTCCAGGGCTCCTACGAGCAGTACTTC; CDR3 protein: CATSRVQGSYEQYF
clone size: many; J gene: TRBJ1-4; V gene: TRBV5-6; D gene: .; CDR3 DNA: TGTGCCAGCAGCTTGGTCGGGAATGAAAAACTGTTTTTT; CDR3 protein: CASSLVGNEKLFF
clone size: few; J gene: TRBJ2-7; V gene: TRBV12-3/TRBV12-4; D gene: .; CDR3 DNA: TGTGCCAGCAGGAGAACAGGTGCCCTCTACGAGCAGTACTTC; CDR3 protein: CASRRTGALYEQYF
clone size: .; J gene: TRBJ1-4; V gene: TRBV18; D gene: TRBD1; CDR3 DNA: TGTGCCAGCTCACCCTTAGCCGGGACAGGCCTGAAACTGTTTTTT; CDR3 protein: CASSPLAGTGLKLFF
clone size: .; J gene: TRBJ1-2; V gene: TRBV20-1; D gene: .; CDR3 DNA: TGCAGTGCTAGAAACGGGATAAACTATGGCTACACCTTC; CDR3 protein: CSARNGINYGYTF
clone size: .; J gene: TRBJ2-1; V gene: TRBV5-1; D gene: TRBD2; CDR3 DNA: TGCGCCAGCAGCTTGGTAGCTAGCGGGAGAAAAAATGAGCAGTTCTTC; CDR3 protein: CASSLVASGRKNEQFF
clone size: few; J gene: TRBJ2-5; V gene: TRBV18; D gene: .; CDR3 DNA: TGTGCCAGCTCACCAGTAGCCGGGGAGACCCAGTACTTC; CDR3 protein: CASSPVAGETQYF
clone size: few; J gene: TRBJ2-7; V gene: TRBV7-3; D gene: .; CDR3 DNA: TGTGCCAGCAGCCAAACAGGTCCTCACGACCCCTCCTACGAGCAGTACTTC; CDR3 protein: CASSQTGPHDPSYEQYF
clone size: few; J gene: TRBJ1-3; V gene: TRBV20-1; D gene: .; CDR3 DNA: TGCAGTGCTAGGGGAATACAGGGAAACACCATATATTTT; CDR3 protein: CSARGIQGNTIYF
clone size: few; J gene: TRBJ2-1; V gene: TRBV29-1; D gene: .; CDR3 DNA: TGCAGCGTTGCGGGGCCAATCCCACATGAGCAGTTCTTC; CDR3 protein: CSVAGPIPHEQFF
clone size: .; J gene: TRBJ2-7; V gene: TRBV3-1; D gene: .; CDR3 DNA: TGTGCCAGCAGCACAGTCCGGGGCCCCGGGGAGCAGTACTTC; CDR3 protein: CASSTVRGPGEQYF
clone size: few; J gene: TRBJ2-2; V gene: TRBV7-2; D gene: TRBD2; CDR3 DNA: TGTGCCAGCAGCCATCTAGCGGGAGACCGGACCGGGGAGCTGTTTTTT; CDR3 protein: CASSHLAGDRTGELFF
clone size: many; J gene: TRBJ2-5; V gene: TRBV28; D gene: .; CDR3 DNA: TGTGCCAGCCGTACCTCCGGGACGGAGACCCAGTACTTC; CDR3 protein: CASRTSGTETQYF
clone size: .; J gene: TRBJ2-1; V gene: TRBV5-1; D gene: .; CDR3 DNA: TGCGCCAGCAGTATGGACTCCTCCGATGAGCAGTTCTTC; CDR3 protein: CASSMDSSDEQFF
clone size: few; J gene: TRBJ2-1; V gene: TRBV3-1; D gene: .; CDR3 DNA: TGTGCCAGCAGCGAAAGATACACCGGGGGGCAGTTCTTC; CDR3 protein: CASSERYTGGQFF
clone size: .; J gene: TRBJ2-1; V gene: TRBV7-8; D gene: TRBD2; CDR3 DNA: TGTGCCAGCAGCTTAAACCCTGGCGGGAGGTACAATGAGCAGTTCTTC; CDR3 protein: CASSLNPGGRYNEQFF